The present T cell receptor beta chain was sequenced within a study of T cell responses to AZD1222 COVID-19 vaccine (dated by TCRdb to the early 2020s). Regarding the complete study: AZD1222 recipients with second doses at about 4 weeks or about 12 weeks were pooled, because spike-specific TCR depth and breadth did not differ between schedules. A total of around 240 trial participants underwent TCR sequencing, of whom roughly 210 had received two doses of AZD1222 and approximately 25 had received two doses of the MenACWY control vaccine. Trial participants were enrolled into age subgroups of 18-55, 56-69 and 70-plus years, which contained roughly 140, 27 and 60 TCR-sequenced participants, respectively. Overall study results and their limits: Participants were mostly white British, with more females than males. The authors suggested clonal diversity may have been underestimated. Because no samples from the day 14 peak response were available, repertoires could be characterized only after the peak T cell response. Nearly half of unique spike-specific TCRs reportedly recognized epitopes outside regions mutated in the B.1.351 and B.1.1.7 variants. CD4 TCRs associated with the vaccine covered the entire spike protein, and the dominant responses were in regions 160-218 and 743-854. Conclusions about previously exposed vaccinees are limited, since just five to seven AZD1222 recipients were seropositive for SARS-CoV-2 at baseline. After two AZD1222 doses, both the breadth and the depth of spike-specific TCRs were significantly higher than at day 0 and than in MenACWY recipients. In the small 56-69-year group, the increase in depth fell short of significance, most likely because of low power.

The CDR3 regions of human TCRbeta chains were analyzed by immunosequencing. In the source study's methods: Repertoire TCRs were checked for matches against a reference library of SARS-CoV-2-specific TCRs that had been generated using the MIRA antigen-specificity platform. Breadth meant the fraction of unique TCRs that were SARS-CoV-2-associated, whereas depth meant the fraction of total T cells that were SARS-CoV-2-associated. Using the MIRA data, each spike-specific TCR was mapped to the spike region that the TCR reacts to and placed in a CD4 or CD8 class. Log10-transformed breadth and depth values were compared by one-way ANOVA with Sidak's multiple comparisons tests. TCRdb took this table from immuneACCESS and kept in-frame rearrangements with V and J called. Such tables lack part of the clones; where checked against another copy, unresolved V genes explain under half of the gap, and the rest is unexplained. Clone size and V and J calls were adopted from that table, with D and trimming inferred from the DNA. Across this sample there are fewer than 150,000 clones, with 90% to 95% seen only once. The top ten constitute approximately 5% of the sample.

In the paper's terms, the time point label means: baseline before first vaccination. Vaccinee samples were obtained from the UK trials COV001 and COV002, which included a single-blind randomized controlled phase 2/3 trial of AZD1222 (ChAdOx1 nCoV-19) in healthy adults. Trial participant PBMC samples were collected at day 0 and day 28 after the second dose for TCRbeta chain sequencing. Measured from the cysteine to the phenylalanine, the CDR3 is 16 residues long. Left in the record is the CDR3 DNA by itself, 48 bases read in frame from the first base. V is clipped by 4 bases and J by 10 bases, and the sequence between their germline boundaries is 23 bases long. Per the germline V gene, SGDLS is the CDR1 and YYNGEE is the CDR2. Note on this clone: The specificity of this receptor is unknown. Per-base quality was not reported, and no clone a single base away is much larger than it.

The TCR comes from an adult in good health. Sequencing was performed on peripheral blood, taken on day 0 of AZD1222 vaccination. The V and J genes are TRBV9 and TRBJ1-4; no D segment can be confidently identified. The DNA sequence reads TGTGCCAGCAGCAGCCAACCGGGTCTACTGGATGGAAAACTGTTTTTT. This yields the protein CASSSQPGLLDGKLFF.